A single sample gave rise to the 2 T cell receptor beta chains below, sequenced in a study of blood T cell repertoires in COVID-19. TCRdb keeps only in-frame clones here, not all; method: immunoSEQ multiplex PCR. The data show 45,000 to 60,000 clones, 83% seen once. The sequencing input was peripheral blood. The receptors originated from a human donor in a cohort sampled during active COVID-19.

The chain recombines TRBV11-2 with TRBJ1-5; no definite D call. V dropped 0 bases and J dropped 9 bases, with 9 bases sitting between them. Germline-derived CDR1 and CDR2 are SGHAT and FQNNGV. The CDR3 contains 13 residues. DNA of the CDR3: TGTGCCAGCAGCTTAGAGACGCGGCTGCCCCAGCATTTT. Translation gives CASSLETRLPQHF.

The chain recombines TRBV3-1 (or the pseudogene TRBV3-2) with TRBJ2-7; no reliable D call. Germline CDR1 LGHDT, CDR2 YNNKEL (reference sequence). V was cut by 1 base and J by 6 bases, with 7 bases left in between. This CDR3 is 12 amino acids long. CDR3 nucleotides: TGTGCCAGCAGCCAAGCGGAGTCCGAGCAGTACTTC. Its protein product is CASSQAESEQYF.